What follows are 9 T cell receptor beta chains derived from one specimen sequenced in a study of cytomegalovirus exposure and HLA in healthy donors. Both 60 Vbeta primers and 13 Jbeta primers went into the PCR. Only in-frame clones appear in the TCRdb table, and some are missing; sequencing was by immunoSEQ multiplex PCR. The sample holds 200,000 or so clones; roughly 87% are singletons and the top ten take over 0.2%. Sample: PBMCs. All receptors come from a girl under three years old in good health and CMV-seronegative.

The J gene is TRBJ1-3, the V gene TRBV25-1; D might be TRBD1 (6 bases). CDR1 and CDR2 from the germline V gene are MGHDK and SYGVNS. The CDR3 has 15 amino acids. V was clipped by 1 base and J by 4 bases, with 11 bases between them. CDR3 DNA: TGTGCCAGCAGTGAATCGGGGGGCAAGGGAAACACCATATATTTT. This sequence encodes CASSESGGKGNTIYF.

The chain combines TRBV7-2 with TRBJ2-7, with 11 nucleotides matching TRBD2. Germline loops: CDR1 SGHTA, CDR2 FQGNSA. CDR3 length: 13 amino acids. The trim removed 4 bases at V and 6 bases at J, leaving 2 bases unmatched. The CDR3 loop reads CASSSGLAAEQYF. CDR3 bases: TGTGCCAGCAGCTCGGGACTAGCGGCCGAGCAGTACTTC.

CDR3 protein: CASSQDVGSSYNEQFF. The CDR3 DNA reads as TGCGCCAGCAGCCAAGATGTAGGGAGCTCCTACAATGAGCAGTTCTTC. The rearrangement joins TRBV4-3 to TRBJ2-1; maybe TRBD2 (5 bases). CDR1 and CDR2 (germline): LGHNA, YSLEER. The CDR3 runs 16 residues. V shed 0 bases and J shed 0 bases, with 9 bases lying between them.

The chain is built from TRBV7-9 and TRBJ1-1; the match to TRBD1 covers 7 bases. V lost 1 base and J lost 1; bases outside the gene matches: 6. Germline loops: CDR1 SEHNR, CDR2 FQNEAQ (reference sequence). The CDR3 runs 16 residues. The CDR3 protein is CASSLEIWTGNTEAFF. The DNA of the CDR3 is TGTGCCAGCAGCTTAGAGATTTGGACAGGGAACACTGAAGCTTTCTTT.

V and J are TRBV5-1 and TRBJ2-7; D is possibly TRBD2 (6 bases). Germline V gene data show CDR1 as SGHRS and CDR2 as YFSETQ. The CDR3 sequence is 15 residues long. V was cut by 4 bases and J by 0 bases, with 14 bases left in between. This CDR3 reads CASSARLGSSYEQYF. Here the CDR3 DNA reads TGCGCCAGCAGCGCGAGACTAGGAAGCTCCTACGAGCAGTACTTC. The variable domain in full, completed from reference TRBV5-1 and TRBJ2-7, reads KAGVTQTPRYLIKTRGQQVTLSCSPISGHRSVSWYQQTPGQGLQFLFEYFSETQRNKGNFPGRFSGRQFSNSRSEMNVSTLELGDSALYLCASSARLGSSYEQYFGPGTRLTVT.

The chain uses TRBV5-1 and TRBJ1-2, with D tentatively TRBD1 (5 bases). The CDR3 extends over 14 amino acids. Trimming cost V 0 bases and J 3 bases, with 9 bases left between them. Per the germline V gene, CDR1 is SGHRS and CDR2 is YFSETQ. For the CDR3, the DNA is TGCGCCAGCAGCTTGGCCGGGGGGGACTATGGCTACACCTTC. Amino acids: CASSLAGGDYGYTF.

The V call is TRBV30, the J call TRBJ1-4; unclear D gene. Germline CDR1 and CDR2: GTSNPN and SVGIG (reference sequence). This CDR3 contains 12 residues. V shed 3 bases and J shed 7 bases, with 9 bases lying between them. CDR3 DNA: TGTGCCTGGAGCCCCGGGAGTGAAAAACTGTTTTTT. This gives the protein CAWSPGSEKLFF.

The chain combines TRBV30 with TRBJ2-1; 7 bases are shared with TRBD2. In germline, CDR1 is GTSNPN, CDR2 SVGIG (reference sequence). This CDR3 is 13 amino acids long. J gave up 8 bases and V 4 bases, and 8 bases lay outside the gene matches. The CDR3 bases are TGTGCCTGGACGGGACTACCCCTTGATGAGCAGTTCTTC. Encoded protein: CAWTGLPLDEQFF.

The chain recombines TRBV7-2 with TRBJ2-5, with D possibly being TRBD2 (5 bases). The last part of the DNA fits TRBJ2-7 better; the J call may be wrong. Germline V CDR1 and CDR2: SGHTA, FQGNSA. The CDR3 consists of 17 residues. The CDR3 nucleotides read TGTGCCAGCAGCTGGGTGCCTAATCGAGGGCCAAGATACGAGCAGTACTTC. This sequence encodes CASSWVPNRGPRYEQYF.